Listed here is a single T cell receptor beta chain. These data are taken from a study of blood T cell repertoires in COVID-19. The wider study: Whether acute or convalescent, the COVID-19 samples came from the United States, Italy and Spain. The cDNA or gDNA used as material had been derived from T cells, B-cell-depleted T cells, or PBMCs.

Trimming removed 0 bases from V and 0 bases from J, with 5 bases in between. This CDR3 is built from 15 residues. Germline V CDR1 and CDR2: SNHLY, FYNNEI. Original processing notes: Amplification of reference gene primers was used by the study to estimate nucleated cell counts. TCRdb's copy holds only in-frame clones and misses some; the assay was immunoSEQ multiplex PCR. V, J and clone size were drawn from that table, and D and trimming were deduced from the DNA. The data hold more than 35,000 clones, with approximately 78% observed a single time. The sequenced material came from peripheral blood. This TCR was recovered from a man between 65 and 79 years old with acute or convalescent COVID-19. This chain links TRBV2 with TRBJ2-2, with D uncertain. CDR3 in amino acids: CASSEARTNTGELFF. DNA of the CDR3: TGTGCCAGCAGTGAAGCCAGGACGAACACCGGGGAGCTGTTTTTT.